A single sample is the source of the 21 T cell receptor beta chains below, sequenced in a study of OX40 agonist ivuxolimab in advanced cancers. The method was immunoSEQ multiplex PCR; TCRdb's version includes in-frame clones alone and lacks a portion of them. The sample records nearly 70,000 clones, about 80% being singletons. Sequences were derived from CD4+ or CD8+ T cells sorted from blood, sampled in a trial of the OX40 agonist ivuxolimab. The receptors derive from an adult with an advanced solid tumor such as melanoma, head and neck, liver or kidney cancer.

This clone was found a few times. The CDR3 DNA follows: TGTGCCAGCAGCTTAGGTCTCGGGGTCAAAGAGACCCAGTACTTC. Amino acids: CASSLGLGVKETQYF. This sequence joins TRBV7-9 and TRBJ2-5; TRBD2 is a possible D gene (5 bases). CDR3 length: 15 residues. Germline values: CDR1 SEHNR, CDR2 FQNEAQ (reference sequence). V dropped 1 base and J dropped 3 bases, with 12 bases sitting between them.

The chain links TRBV6-7 to TRBJ2-7, with D tentatively TRBD1 or TRBD2 (5 bases each). TRBV6-7 is reported as an ORF; its role is uncertain. V gave up 8 bases and J gave up 5 bases, with 19 bases separating them. This CDR3 has 14 amino acids. In DNA, the CDR3 is TGTGCCAGCCCGCCGCTCCGTGGGGGTGACGAGCAGTACTTC. It codes for CASPPLRGGDEQYF.

The chain combines TRBV6-5 with TRBJ2-5; D call uncertain. Germline-derived CDR1 and CDR2 are MNHEY and SVGAGI. Trimming pared 0 bases from V and 7 bases from J, leaving 18 bases between. The CDR3 length is 16 residues. The CDR3 spells CASSYSGRSHTGTQYF. CDR3 DNA: TGTGCCAGCAGTTACTCCGGGCGCAGCCATACGGGGACCCAGTACTTC.

The CDR3 sequence: CASSLTAGGGTDTQYF. The CDR3 DNA follows: TGTGCCAGCTCTCTTACAGCGGGGGGAGGAACAGATACGCAGTATTTT. The V and J genes are TRBV18 and TRBJ2-3, with 9 bases lining up with TRBD2. This CDR3 has 16 amino acids. V trimming: 6 bases; J trimming: 3 bases; junction bases outside the gene matches: 10. Germline CDR1 is KGHSH and CDR2 is LQKENI.

DNA of the CDR3: TGTGCCAGCAGCTCAAGACTAGAGACCACAGATACGCAGTATTTT. The encoded protein is CASSSRLETTDTQYF. The chain combines TRBV7-9 with TRBJ2-3; a possible D gene is TRBD2 (6 bases). The V and J ends lost 4 bases and 2 bases respectively, with 13 bases between them. Germline lookup yields CDR1 SEHNR and CDR2 FQNEAQ (reference sequence). The CDR3 has 15 amino acids. The full variable domain, its missing parts supplied by reference TRBV7-9 and TRBJ2-3, is DTGVSQNPRHKITKRGQNVTFRCDPISEHNRLYWYRQTLGQGPEFLTYFQNEAQLEKSRLLSDRFSAERPKGSFSTLEIQRTEQGDSAMYLCASSSRLETTDTQYFGPGTRLTVL.

The V call is TRBV5-1, the J call TRBJ1-1; 11 bases are a match to TRBD1. This CDR3 has 15 residues. V gave up 4 bases and J gave up 5 bases; unmatched junction bases: 7. Germline lookup yields CDR1 SGHRS and CDR2 YFSETQ. The CDR3 reads CASSRGTGGTTEAFF. The DNA for the CDR3 is TGCGCCAGCAGCCGCGGGACAGGGGGAACAACTGAAGCTTTCTTT.

The J gene is TRBJ2-1, the V gene TRBV30, with a tentative D call TRBD2 (5 bases). The CDR3 contains 16 residues. The V gene lost 0 bases and the J gene lost 0 bases, with 12 bases spanning the gap. CDR1 GTSNPN and CDR2 SVGIG come from the germline V gene (reference sequence). CDR3 amino acids: CAWSVKVGSSYNEQFF. In DNA form, the CDR3 reads TGTGCCTGGAGTGTCAAAGTGGGGAGCTCCTACAATGAGCAGTTCTTC.

This chain links TRBV7-2 with TRBJ2-3; a possible D gene is TRBD2 (5 bases). V was trimmed by 6 bases and J by 2 bases, leaving 18 bases between them. The germline V gene has CDR1 SGHTA and CDR2 FQGNSA. The CDR3 has 16 residues. The CDR3 DNA reads as TGTGCCAGCAGTTTCCCCCGGACTTCGACCACAGATACGCAGTATTTT. It specifies CASSFPRTSTTDTQYF.

The chain carries TRBV5-1 and TRBJ2-2; D might be TRBD1 (5 bases). V was clipped by 5 bases and J by 6 bases, with 14 bases between them. The CDR3 extends over 14 amino acids. Germline assignment: CDR1 SGHRS and CDR2 YFSETQ. The CDR3 spells CASSSGFRAGELFF. The CDR3 DNA sequence: TGCGCCAGCAGTTCAGGGTTTCGCGCCGGGGAGCTGTTTTTT.

The chain recombines TRBV18 with TRBJ1-5, with 9 nucleotides matching TRBD1. Unmatched junction bases numbered 6, after V lost 6 bases and J lost 3 bases. In germline, CDR1 is KGHSH, CDR2 LQKENI. The CDR3 runs 15 residues. CDR3 coding DNA: TGTGCCAGCTCTCCCGGGACAGGGCACAATCAGCCCCAGCATTTT. This codes for CASSPGTGHNQPQHF. The full variable domain, rest sourced from reference TRBV18 and TRBJ1-5, is NAGVMQNPRHLVRRRGQEARLRCSPMKGHSHVYWYRQLPEEGLKFMVYLQKENIIDESGMPKERFSAEFPKEGPSILRIQQVVRGDSAAYFCASSPGTGHNQPQHFGDGTRLSIL.

V gene TRBV7-2 combines with J gene TRBJ2-5, with 11 nucleotides matching TRBD1. This CDR3 spans 16 amino acids. Germline values: CDR1 SGHTA, CDR2 FQGNSA. V was clipped by 4 bases and J by 4 bases; unmatched bases: 8. The CDR3 DNA sequence: TGTGCCAGCAGCTCTACCGGGACAGGGGGGATAGAGACCCAGTACTTC. It yields the protein CASSSTGTGGIETQYF. Combining the CDR3 with reference TRBV7-2 and TRBJ2-5 gives the whole variable domain GAGVSQSPSNKVTEKGKDVELRCDPISGHTALYWYRQSLGQGLEFLIYFQGNSAPDKSGLPSDRFSAERTGGSVSTLTIQRTQQEDSAVYLCASSSTGTGGIETQYFGPGTRLLVL.

This clone appeared once. The J gene is TRBJ1-2, the V gene TRBV7-8, with 8 bases that match TRBD1. This CDR3 is 14 amino acids long. Germline lookup yields CDR1 SGHVS and CDR2 FQNEAQ. After removal of 1 base from V and 2 bases from J, the junction contained 0 bases not matched to a gene. The chain's CDR3 is CASSLGQGNYGYTF. Written as DNA, the CDR3 is TGTGCCAGCAGCTTAGGACAGGGGAACTATGGCTACACCTTC. The full variable domain, completed using reference TRBV7-8 and TRBJ1-2, is GAGVSQSPRYKVAKRGQDVALRCDPISGHVSLFWYQQALGQGPEFLTYFQNEAQLDKSGLPSDRFFAERPEGSVSTLKIQRTQQEDSAVYLCASSLGQGNYGYTFGSGTRLTVV.

V gene TRBV25-1 combines with J gene TRBJ2-2, with a possible D match to TRBD1 (5 bases). Germline V gene lookup returns CDR1 MGHDK and CDR2 SYGVNS. This CDR3 contains 16 residues. V shed 2 bases and J shed 5 bases, with 15 bases lying between them. The CDR3 protein is CASSEQGSARTGELFF. As DNA, the CDR3 is TGTGCCAGCAGTGAACAGGGCAGCGCAAGGACCGGGGAGCTGTTTTTT. Drawing the rest from reference TRBV25-1 and TRBJ2-2, the complete variable domain is EADIYQTPRYLVIGTGKKITLECSQTMGHDKMYWYQQDPGMELHLIHYSYGVNSTEKGDLSSESTVSRIRTEHFPLTLESARPSHTSQYLCASSEQGSARTGELFFGEGSRLTVL.

The chain links TRBV11-3 to TRBJ2-3; 7 positions agree with TRBD1. The CDR3 is 16 amino acids. Trimming took 4 bases from V and 0 from J; bases not matched to a gene: 7. Germline assignment: CDR1 SGHNT and CDR2 YENEEA. The DNA for the CDR3 is TGTGCCAGCAGCTCTGGGACAGTTCATAGCACAGATACGCAGTATTTT. It encodes CASSSGTVHSTDTQYF.

A single count supports this clone. The chain employs TRBV11-3 and TRBJ1-5; tentatively, D is TRBD1 (5 bases). V was clipped by 6 bases and J by 0 bases, with 9 bases between them. This CDR3 comprises 14 residues. Germline CDR1 reads SGHNT; CDR2 reads YENEEA. In nucleotides, the CDR3 is TGTGCCAGCAGGTCGACAGATAGCAATCAGCCCCAGCATTTT. This gives the protein CASRSTDSNQPQHF.

V usage is TRBV6-6 and J usage is TRBJ2-7; D assignment may be TRBD1 or TRBD2 (5 bases each). Germline V gives CDR1 MNHNY, CDR2 SVGAGI (reference sequence). The CDR3 extends over 15 amino acids. The germline V and J ends were trimmed by 6 bases and 5 bases, with 20 bases remaining between them. The CDR3 DNA reads TGTGCCAGCAGACTATCAAGGGACCAATCCAACGAGCAGTACTTC. Amino acids: CASRLSRDQSNEQYF.

This clone has a count of ten or more. The chain combines TRBV5-1 with TRBJ2-2, with D possibly TRBD1 on 5 matching bases. Germline CDR1 and CDR2: SGHRS and YFSETQ. The CDR3 has 14 amino acids. V was clipped by 4 bases and J by 8 bases, with 15 bases between them. The CDR3 loop reads CASSESRGYGELFF. The CDR3 DNA sequence: TGCGCCAGCAGCGAGAGTAGGGGATATGGGGAGCTGTTTTTT.

The V and J genes are TRBV5-8 and TRBJ2-3; TRBD2 aligns across 10 bases. Germline V gene sequence: CDR1 SGHTS, CDR2 YDEGEE. Trimming removed 5 bases from V and 2 bases from J; junction bases left unmatched: 8. The CDR3 is 16 residues long. The CDR3 DNA follows: TGTGCCAGCAGGCGGATAGCGGGGGGCCCCACAGATACGCAGTATTTT. Its protein is CASRRIAGGPTDTQYF. The full variable domain, in which reference TRBV5-8 and TRBJ2-3 provide the parts outside the CDR3, is EAGVTQSPTHLIKTRGQQATLRCSPISGHTSVYWYQQALGLGLQFLLWYDEGEERNRGNFPPRFSGRQFPNYSSELNVNALELEDSALYLCASRRIAGGPTDTQYFGPGTRLTVL.

The chain combines TRBV2 with TRBJ2-4, with D hard to call. The CDR3 runs to 11 residues. V lost 1 base and J lost 9, with 4 bases in between. Germline-derived CDR1 and CDR2 are SNHLY and FYNNEI. As DNA, the CDR3 is TGTGCCAGCAGTGAAGATATCATTCAGTACTTC. The encoded protein is CASSEDIIQYF.

The gene calls are TRBV11-3 and TRBJ1-1; TRBD1 is a possible D gene (5 bases). V dropped 3 bases and J dropped 2 bases, with 10 bases sitting between them. The CDR3 length is 14 residues. CDR1 and CDR2 (germline): SGHNT, YENEEA. CDR3 region: CASSLGRHNTEAFF. The CDR3 DNA is TGTGCCAGCAGCTTGGGGCGGCACAACACTGAAGCTTTCTTT.

The CDR3, as DNA: TGTGCCACCAGCAGAAGGGGAGTTGTTGGACTAGCGGGGCAAGAGACCCAGTACTTC. Residues: CATSRRGVVGLAGQETQYF. This chain uses TRBV15 with TRBJ2-5, with 12 positions matching TRBD2. This CDR3 has 19 residues. V was clipped by 2 bases and J by 2 bases; unmatched bases: 12. The germline CDR1 and CDR2 sequences are LNHNV and YYDKDF (reference sequence).